This T cell receptor beta chain was recorded in a study of shared clonotypes between healthy human individuals. Study-wide context: There were three CD4 naive, three CD4 memory, two CD8 naive and one CD8 memory plates per donor. Study-wide points: Rarefaction exposed incomplete sorted-subset sequencing despite large depth.

Authors' analysis steps: ImmunoSEQ only sent back junction sequences with no quality scores, so filtering was done differently. Sequenced by immunoSEQ multiplex PCR; TCRdb stores in-frame clones only, minus some. For V, J and clone size, that table is used; D and trimming come from the DNA. The data hold under 1,100,000 clones, with about three quarters observed a single time. Healthy HIV-negative adults without recent acute infections or vaccinations served as donors. As concerns this clone: Antigen unknown. Other DNA sequences in this specimen translate into the identical CDR3.

The CDR3 contains 15 residues. Per the germline V gene, CDR1 is SGHRS and CDR2 is YFSETQ. Trimming took 4 bases from V and 0 from J, leaving 10 bases between them. J is TRBJ2-2 and V is TRBV5-1, with D perhaps TRBD1 (6 bases). The receptor comes from a man between 18 and 35 years old in good health. Sample: memory CD4+ T cells sorted from blood. Documented subset: CD45RA-negative fraction. The DNA of the CDR3 is TGCGCCAGCAGCCCGGACAGACCGAACACCGGGGAGCTGTTTTTT. Encoded protein: CASSPDRPNTGELFF.